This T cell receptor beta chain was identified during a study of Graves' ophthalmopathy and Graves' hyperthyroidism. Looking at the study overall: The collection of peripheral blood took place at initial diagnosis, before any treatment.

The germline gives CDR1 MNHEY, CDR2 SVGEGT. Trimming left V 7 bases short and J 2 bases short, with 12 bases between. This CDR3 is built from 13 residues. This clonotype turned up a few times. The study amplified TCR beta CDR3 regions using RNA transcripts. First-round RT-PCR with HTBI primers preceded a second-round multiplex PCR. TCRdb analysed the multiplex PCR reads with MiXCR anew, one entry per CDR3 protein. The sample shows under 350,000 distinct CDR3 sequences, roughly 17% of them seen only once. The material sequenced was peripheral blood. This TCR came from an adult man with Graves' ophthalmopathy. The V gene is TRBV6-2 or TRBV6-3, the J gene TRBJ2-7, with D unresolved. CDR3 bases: TGTGCCAGCACTGAAAAAGAGACCTACGAGCAGTACTTC. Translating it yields CASTEKETYEQYF.